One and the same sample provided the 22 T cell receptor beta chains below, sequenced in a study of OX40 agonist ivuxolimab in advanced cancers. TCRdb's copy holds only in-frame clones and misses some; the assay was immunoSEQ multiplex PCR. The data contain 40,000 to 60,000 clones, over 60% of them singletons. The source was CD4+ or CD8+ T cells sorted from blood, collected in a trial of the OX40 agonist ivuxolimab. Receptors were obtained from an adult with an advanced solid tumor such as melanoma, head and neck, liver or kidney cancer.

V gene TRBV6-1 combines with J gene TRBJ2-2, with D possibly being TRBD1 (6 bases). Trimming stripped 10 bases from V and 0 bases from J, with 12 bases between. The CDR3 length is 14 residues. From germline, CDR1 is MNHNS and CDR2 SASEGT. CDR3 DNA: TGTGCCACTACGACAGGATCGAACACCGGGGAGCTGTTTTTT. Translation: CATTTGSNTGELFF.

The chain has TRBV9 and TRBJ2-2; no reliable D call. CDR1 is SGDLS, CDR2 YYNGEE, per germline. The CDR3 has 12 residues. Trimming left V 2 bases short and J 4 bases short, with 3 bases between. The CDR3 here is CASSVRTGELFF. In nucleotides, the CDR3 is TGTGCCAGCAGCGTGCGCACCGGGGAGCTGTTTTTT.

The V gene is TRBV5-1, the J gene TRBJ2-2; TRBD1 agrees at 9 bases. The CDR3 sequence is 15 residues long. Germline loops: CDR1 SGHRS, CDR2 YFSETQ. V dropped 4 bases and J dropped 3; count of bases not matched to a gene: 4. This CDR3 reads CASSTTGGDTGELFF. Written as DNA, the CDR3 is TGCGCCAGCAGCACGACAGGGGGTGACACCGGGGAGCTGTTTTTT.

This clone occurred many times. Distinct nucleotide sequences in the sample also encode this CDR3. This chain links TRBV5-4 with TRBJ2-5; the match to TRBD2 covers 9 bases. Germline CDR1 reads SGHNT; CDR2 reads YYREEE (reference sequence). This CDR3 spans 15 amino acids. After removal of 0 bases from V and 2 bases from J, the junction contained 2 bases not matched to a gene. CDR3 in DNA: TGTGCCAGCAGCTTGGTGCTAGCGGGACAAGAGACCCAGTACTTC. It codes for CASSLVLAGQETQYF.

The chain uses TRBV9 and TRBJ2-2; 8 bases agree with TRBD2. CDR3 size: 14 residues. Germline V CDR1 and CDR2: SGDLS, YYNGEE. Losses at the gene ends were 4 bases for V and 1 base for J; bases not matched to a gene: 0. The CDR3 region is CASSSGRNTGELFF. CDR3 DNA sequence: TGTGCCAGCAGCAGCGGGAGGAACACCGGGGAGCTGTTTTTT.

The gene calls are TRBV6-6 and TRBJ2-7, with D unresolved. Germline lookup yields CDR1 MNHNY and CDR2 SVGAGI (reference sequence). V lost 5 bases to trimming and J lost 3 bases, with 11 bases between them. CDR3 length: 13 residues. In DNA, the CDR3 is TGTGCCAGCAGTACCGGGCTCTACTACGAGCAGTACTTC. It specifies CASSTGLYYEQYF.

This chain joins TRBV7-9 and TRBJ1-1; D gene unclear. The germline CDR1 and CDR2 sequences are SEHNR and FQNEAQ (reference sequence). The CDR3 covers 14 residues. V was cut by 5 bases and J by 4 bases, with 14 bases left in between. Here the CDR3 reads CASSPRLGGTEAFF. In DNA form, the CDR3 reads TGTGCCAGCAGCCCCCGATTAGGAGGCACTGAAGCTTTCTTT.

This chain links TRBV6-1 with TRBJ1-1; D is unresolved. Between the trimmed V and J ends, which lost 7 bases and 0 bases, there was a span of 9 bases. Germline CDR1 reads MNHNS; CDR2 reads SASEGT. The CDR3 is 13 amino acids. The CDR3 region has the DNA TGTGCCAGCAAGATAGAGATGAACACTGAAGCTTTCTTT. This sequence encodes CASKIEMNTEAFF.

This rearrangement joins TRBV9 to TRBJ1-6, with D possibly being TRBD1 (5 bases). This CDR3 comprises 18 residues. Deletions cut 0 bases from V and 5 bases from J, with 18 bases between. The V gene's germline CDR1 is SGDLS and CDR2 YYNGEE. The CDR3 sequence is CASSVGEWGGSNNSPLHF. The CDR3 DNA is TGTGCCAGCAGCGTAGGTGAATGGGGGGGATCAAATAATTCACCCCTCCACTTT. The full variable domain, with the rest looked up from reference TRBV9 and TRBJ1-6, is DSGVTQTPKHLITATGQRVTLRCSPRSGDLSVYWYQQSLDQGLQFLIQYYNGEERAKGNILERFSAQQFPDLHSELNLSSLELGDSALYFCASSVGEWGGSNNSPLHFGNGTRLTVT.

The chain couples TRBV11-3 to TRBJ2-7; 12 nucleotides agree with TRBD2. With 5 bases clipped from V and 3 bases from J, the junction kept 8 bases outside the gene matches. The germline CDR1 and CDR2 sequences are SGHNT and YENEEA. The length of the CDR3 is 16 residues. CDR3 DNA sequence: TGTGCCAGCAGCCCCGGGGGACTAGCGGGTTTCTACGAGCAGTACTTC. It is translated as CASSPGGLAGFYEQYF.

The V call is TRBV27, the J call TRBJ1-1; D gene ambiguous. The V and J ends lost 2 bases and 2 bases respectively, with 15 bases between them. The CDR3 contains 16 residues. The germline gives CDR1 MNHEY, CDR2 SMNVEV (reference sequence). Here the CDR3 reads CASSLVLGGKNTEAFF. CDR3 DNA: TGTGCCAGCAGTTTAGTCTTGGGCGGCAAAAACACTGAAGCTTTCTTT.

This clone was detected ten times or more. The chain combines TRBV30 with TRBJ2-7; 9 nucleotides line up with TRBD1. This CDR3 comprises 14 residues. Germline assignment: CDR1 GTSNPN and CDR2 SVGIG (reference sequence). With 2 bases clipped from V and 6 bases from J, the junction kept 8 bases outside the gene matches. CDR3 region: CAWSSGTGYSEQYF. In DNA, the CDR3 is TGTGCCTGGAGTTCCGGGACAGGGTATTCCGAGCAGTACTTC.

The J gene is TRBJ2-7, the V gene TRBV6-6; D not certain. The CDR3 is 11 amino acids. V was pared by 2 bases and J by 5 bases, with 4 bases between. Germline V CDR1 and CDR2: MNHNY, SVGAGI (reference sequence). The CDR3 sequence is CASSYVHEQYF. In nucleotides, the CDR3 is TGTGCCAGCAGTTACGTCCACGAGCAGTACTTC.

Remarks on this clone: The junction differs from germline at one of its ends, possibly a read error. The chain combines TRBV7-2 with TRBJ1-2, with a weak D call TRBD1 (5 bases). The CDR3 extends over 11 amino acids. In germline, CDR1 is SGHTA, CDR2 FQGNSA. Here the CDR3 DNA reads TGTGCCAGCAGCTTAGGCGGGGGGAGGGCCTTC. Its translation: CASSLGGGRAF.

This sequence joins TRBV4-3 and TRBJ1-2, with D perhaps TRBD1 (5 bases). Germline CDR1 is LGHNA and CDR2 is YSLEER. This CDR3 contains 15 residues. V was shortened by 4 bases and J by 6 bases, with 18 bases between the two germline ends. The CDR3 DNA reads TGCGCCAGCAGCCGAACCCGGGGGAACTATGATGGCTACACCTTC. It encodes CASSRTRGNYDGYTF.

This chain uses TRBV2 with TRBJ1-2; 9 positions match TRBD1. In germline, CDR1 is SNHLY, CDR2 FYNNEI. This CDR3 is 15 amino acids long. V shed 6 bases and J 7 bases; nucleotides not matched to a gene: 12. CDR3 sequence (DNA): TGTGCCAGCAGGGGTTTACAGGGGGCGAAATTTGGCTACACCTTC. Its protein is CASRGLQGAKFGYTF.

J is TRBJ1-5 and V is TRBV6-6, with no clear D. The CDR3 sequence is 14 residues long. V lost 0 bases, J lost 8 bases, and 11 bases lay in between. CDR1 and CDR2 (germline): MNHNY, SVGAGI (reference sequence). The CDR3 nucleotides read TGTGCCAGCAGTTACTCAGGGAGTTTTGAGCCCCAGCATTTT. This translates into CASSYSGSFEPQHF.

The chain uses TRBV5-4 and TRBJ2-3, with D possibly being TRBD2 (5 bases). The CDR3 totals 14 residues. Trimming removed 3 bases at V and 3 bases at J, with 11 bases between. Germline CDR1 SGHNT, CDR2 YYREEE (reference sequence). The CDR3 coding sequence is TGTGCCAGCAGCTATGGGGAGCCTACAGATACGCAGTATTTT. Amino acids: CASSYGEPTDTQYF.

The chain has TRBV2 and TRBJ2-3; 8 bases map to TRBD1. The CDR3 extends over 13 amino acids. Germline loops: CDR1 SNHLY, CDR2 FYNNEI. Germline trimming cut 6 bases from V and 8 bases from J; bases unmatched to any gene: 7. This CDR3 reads CASRDREQVTQYF. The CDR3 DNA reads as TGTGCCAGCAGGGACAGGGAACAGGTTACGCAGTATTTT.

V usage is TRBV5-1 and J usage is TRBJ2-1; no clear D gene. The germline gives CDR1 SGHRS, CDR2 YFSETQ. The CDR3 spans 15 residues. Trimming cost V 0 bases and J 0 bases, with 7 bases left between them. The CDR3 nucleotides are TGCGCCAGCAGCTTGGAACTGAACTCCTACAATGAGCAGTTCTTC. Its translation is CASSLELNSYNEQFF.

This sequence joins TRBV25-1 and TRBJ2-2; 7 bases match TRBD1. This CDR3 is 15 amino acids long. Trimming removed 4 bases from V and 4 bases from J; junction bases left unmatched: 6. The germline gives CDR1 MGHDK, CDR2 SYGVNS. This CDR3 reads CASSVQGSPTGELFF. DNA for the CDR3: TGTGCCAGCAGTGTACAGGGGTCCCCCACCGGGGAGCTGTTTTTT.

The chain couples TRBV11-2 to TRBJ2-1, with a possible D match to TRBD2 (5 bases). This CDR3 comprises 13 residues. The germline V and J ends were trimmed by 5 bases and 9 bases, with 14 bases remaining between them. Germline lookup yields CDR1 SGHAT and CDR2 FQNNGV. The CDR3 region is CASSPAGGPEQFF. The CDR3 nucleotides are TGTGCCAGCAGCCCGGCCGGCGGGCCTGAGCAGTTCTTC.